These T cell receptor beta chains were read from a single sample in a study of blood T cells in healthy people across ages. One entry per CDR3 protein results from TCRdb running MiXCR on the 5' RACE reads. In the table there are roughly 800,000 distinct CDR3 sequences, about three fifths of which are singletons. The source material was blood. These receptor sequences come from a young man in good health. Each CDR3 is given with its conserved first and last residue. Fields, in order: clone size, V gene, J gene, D gene, CDR3 protein, CDR3 DNA. The D gene is left open where the match is weak. Expanded clones get a size class; other rows say once, few or many, or leave the size out.

-,TRBV29-1,TRBJ2-1,-,CSVERVPSNEQFF,TGCAGCGTTGAGAGAGTGCCGTCAAATGAGCAGTTCTTC
once,TRBV6-1,TRBJ2-6,-,CASSDNRSGANVLTF,TGTGCCAGCAGTGATAATCGTTCCGGGGCCAACGTCCTGACTTTC
-,TRBV6-2/TRBV6-3,TRBJ1-1,-,CASTLIPGTGLNTEAFF,TGTGCCAGCACCCTCATCCCGGGGACTGGATTGAACACTGAAGCTTTCTTT
-,TRBV12-3/TRBV12-4,TRBJ2-2,-,CALRPEGGELFF,TGTGCCCTTAGACCAGAGGGCGGGGAGCTGTTTTTT
-,TRBV6-1,TRBJ1-5,-,CASSAAQLNQPQHF,TGTGCCAGCAGTGCGGCGCAGCTAAATCAGCCCCAGCATTTT
-,TRBV12-3/TRBV12-4,TRBJ1-1,-,CASSGPGTEAFF,TGTGCCAGCAGCGGACCAGGGACTGAAGCTTTCTTT
-,TRBV12-5,TRBJ2-7,TRBD2,CASGTTSGGASYEQYF,TGTGCTAGTGGTACGACCAGCGGGGGAGCATCCTACGAGCAGTACTTC
-,TRBV13,TRBJ2-1,-,CASSLRGFADEQFF,TGTGCCAGCAGCTTGCGGGGTTTTGCCGATGAGCAGTTCTTC
-,TRBV2,TRBJ1-5,-,CASSAGFNQPQHF,TGTGCCAGCAGTGCCGGATTTAATCAGCCCCAGCATTTT
few,TRBV25-1,TRBJ1-4,-,CASSDRAGMAKLFF,TGTGCCAGCAGTGATAGAGCGGGGATGGCAAAACTGTTTTTT
few,TRBV4-2,TRBJ2-3,-,CASSQVATPTQYF,TGTGCCAGCAGCCAAGTCGCGACCCCCACGCAGTATTTT
few,TRBV7-9,TRBJ2-7,-,CASSNPVDYEQYF,TGTGCCAGCAGCAATCCGGTTGATTACGAGCAGTACTTC
-,TRBV7-6,TRBJ2-1,-,CASGPNWEEQFF,TGTGCCAGCGGTCCGAATTGGGAAGAGCAGTTCTTC
-,TRBV7-6,TRBJ2-7,TRBD1,CASSLGDRDRTYEQYF,TGTGCCAGCAGCTTAGGGGACCGGGACAGGACCTACGAGCAGTACTTC
-,TRBV7-8,TRBJ1-1,TRBD1,CASSRTGYEAFF,TGTGCCAGCAGCCGGACAGGGTATGAAGCTTTCTTT
few,TRBV20-1,TRBJ2-7,-,CSARVAKSHEQYF,TGCAGTGCTAGAGTAGCAAAGTCACACGAGCAGTACTTC
-,TRBV11-2,TRBJ2-5,TRBD1,CASSPYRGPAETQYF,TGTGCCAGCAGCCCGTACAGGGGGCCCGCCGAGACCCAGTACTTC
-,TRBV20-1,TRBJ2-3,-,CSAQNEDTQYF,TGCAGTGCCCAGAATGAGGACACGCAGTATTTT
few,TRBV9,TRBJ2-3,-,CASSVQAGTQTDTQYF,TGTGCCAGCAGCGTTCAAGCCGGGACTCAGACAGATACGCAGTATTTT
-,TRBV20-1,TRBJ2-1,-,CSARDKTKGGSYNKQFF,TGCAGTGCTAGAGACAAGACCAAGGGGGGGTCCTACAATAAGCAGTTCTTC
-,TRBV25-1,TRBJ1-2,-,CASSPLSQGNYGYTF,TGTGCCAGCAGTCCCCTAAGCCAGGGTAACTATGGCTACACCTTC
-,TRBV9,TRBJ1-2,-,CASSVQGNYGYTF,TGTGCCAGCAGCGTACAGGGGAACTATGGCTACACCTTC
once,TRBV20-1,TRBJ2-7,TRBD1,CSAPRQGAYNEQYF,TGCAGTGCGCCAAGACAGGGGGCGTACAATGAGCAGTACTTC
once,TRBV3-1,TRBJ2-3,-,CASSPTRSLLNTDTQYF,TGTGCCAGCAGCCCCACTCGGAGCCTTCTGAACACAGATACGCAGTATTTT
-,TRBV20-1,TRBJ1-2,-,CSAREGPRGYTF,TGCAGTGCTAGGGAAGGGCCTCGGGGCTACACCTTC
-,TRBV20-1,TRBJ1-2,-,CSAKDPIGYGYTF,TGCAGTGCTAAGGACCCAATTGGCTATGGCTACACCTTC
once,TRBV6-5,TRBJ2-7,-,CASSYSWPGLNYEQYF,TGTGCCAGCAGTTACTCCTGGCCAGGACTGAACTACGAGCAGTACTTC
-,TRBV3-1,TRBJ2-6,TRBD2,CASSQGDYGANVLTF,TGTGCCAGCAGCCAAGGGGACTATGGGGCCAACGTCCTGACTTTC
-,TRBV6-6,TRBJ2-7,-,CASRESLSSYEQYF,TGTGCCAGCAGAGAAAGTCTTAGCTCCTACGAGCAGTACTTC
-,TRBV5-1,TRBJ1-6,-,CASSLAGQNHNSPLHF,TGCGCCAGCAGCTTGGCCGGACAGAACCATAATTCACCCCTCCACTTT
few,TRBV6-5,TRBJ2-5,-,CASSFDYSGDWEQYF,TGTGCCAGCAGTTTCGATTACTCGGGGGATTGGGAGCAGTACTTC
once,TRBV24-1,TRBJ2-7,-,CATADEWSYEQYF,TGTGCCACCGCAGACGAGTGGTCCTACGAGCAGTACTTC
-,TRBV12-3/TRBV12-4,TRBJ1-5,-,CASSLAGVIDQPQHF,TGTGCCAGCAGTTTAGCCGGGGTAATCGATCAGCCCCAGCATTTT
-,TRBV28,TRBJ2-1,-,CASRETRGDEQFF,TGTGCCAGCAGGGAGACTAGGGGGGATGAGCAGTTCTTC
once,TRBV7-8,TRBJ2-7,-,CASSLPQGTVIAHEQYF,TGTGCCAGCAGCTTACCGCAGGGGACCGTCATAGCCCACGAGCAGTACTTC
-,TRBV21-1,TRBJ2-7,-,CASSKSPGCEQYF,TGTGCCAGCAGCAAAAGCCCGGGGTGCGAGCAGTACTTC
-,TRBV4-1,TRBJ2-7,TRBD2,CASSQEVLAGGGSYEQYF,TGCGCCAGCAGCCAAGAGGTGCTAGCGGGAGGAGGATCCTACGAGCAGTACTTC
-,TRBV24-1,TRBJ2-1,-,CATLFRWQFF,TGTGCCACCTTATTCCGATGGCAGTTCTTC
once,TRBV30,TRBJ2-7,-,CAWSVPGTYEQYF,TGTGCCTGGAGTGTACCAGGGACCTACGAGCAGTACTTC
-,TRBV20-1,TRBJ2-3,-,CSARIESTDTQYF,TGCAGTGCTAGAATTGAGAGCACAGATACGCAGTATTTT
-,TRBV6-5,TRBJ1-1,-,CASSYSGLGYTEAFF,TGTGCCAGCAGTTACAGCGGACTGGGATACACTGAAGCTTTCTTT
once,TRBV5-5,TRBJ2-7,-,CAGSLTGRASYEQYF,TGTGCCGGCAGCTTGACCGGCAGGGCGTCCTACGAGCAGTACTTC
few,TRBV12-3/TRBV12-4,TRBJ1-2,-,CASSPGLEGYTF,TGTGCCAGCAGTCCGGGTCTCGAAGGCTACACCTTC
few,TRBV2,TRBJ2-6,-,CASSEDGSGANVLTF,TGTGCTAGCAGTGAAGATGGCTCTGGGGCCAACGTCCTGACTTTC
-,TRBV10-3,TRBJ2-3,-,CAIRWREITDTQYF,TGTGCCATCAGGTGGCGGGAAATCACAGATACGCAGTATTTT
-,TRBV29-1,TRBJ2-1,TRBD1,CSVVDRACGSNEQFF,TGCAGCGTCGTGGACAGGGCGTGTGGGAGCAATGAGCAGTTCTTC
-,TRBV12-3/TRBV12-4,TRBJ2-6,-,CASSLTGLSGANVLTF,TGTGCCAGCAGTTTGACAGGACTTTCTGGGGCCAACGTCCTGACTTTC
many,TRBV9,TRBJ2-1,-,CASSVSSGSYNEQFF,TGTGCCAGCAGCGTGAGTAGCGGCTCCTACAATGAGCAGTTCTTC
-,TRBV20-1,TRBJ2-7,TRBD2,CSGASGSFHEQYF,TGCAGTGGGGCCAGCGGGAGTTTTCACGAGCAGTACTTC